These 25 T cell receptor beta chains were sequenced from one sample in a study of vaccination and CD4 T cells after COVID-19. Treatment noted: roughly 11-day PBMC culture with coronavirus spike peptide pools or control peptides (ViraFEST assay). Researchers used the Oncomine TCR Beta short-read assay to sequence DNA from cultured CD4+ T cells. TCRdb re-analysed the PCR reads in MiXCR, keeping a single row per CDR3 protein. The sample contains roughly 6,600 distinct CDR3 sequences, about 20% of which appear only once. Their cognate antigens are unknown. The material was CD4+ T cells from blood, cultured in vitro, obtained after SARS-CoV-2 vaccination. These receptors originate from a human donor who had recovered from COVID-19.

The CDR3 loop reads CASSSRTGSYEQYF. For the CDR3, the DNA is TGCGCCAGCAGCTCGCGCACAGGCTCCTACGAGCAGTACTTC. The V call is TRBV5-1, the J call TRBJ2-7, with D possibly being TRBD1 (5 bases). Trimming took off 3 bases at V and 0 bases at J, with 10 bases between the two ends. CDR3 size: 14 residues. The germline CDR1 and CDR2 sequences are SGHRS and YFSETQ.

In its sample, this clonotype is medium-sized. The CDR3 nucleotides read TGTGCCAGCAGTTTGTATGCTCAAGAGACCCAGTACTTC. It is translated as CASSLYAQETQYF. The rearrangement joins TRBV28 to TRBJ2-5; no definite D call. V was shortened by 3 bases and J by 2 bases, with 7 bases between the two germline ends. Germline V gene lookup returns CDR1 MDHEN and CDR2 SYDVKM. This CDR3 comprises 13 residues.

This clonotype has only a few counts. The V and J genes are TRBV4-2 and TRBJ2-3; 13 nucleotides align to TRBD2. With 3 bases clipped from V and 0 bases from J, the junction kept 3 bases outside the gene matches. Germline V gene sequence: CDR1 LGHNA, CDR2 YNFKEQ. The CDR3 is 17 amino acids. As DNA, the CDR3 is TGTGCCAGCAGCCACGGGACTAGCGGGACTAGCACAGATACGCAGTATTTT. Amino acid sequence: CASSHGTSGTSTDTQYF.

This chain links TRBV2 with TRBJ2-1; 7 bases agree with TRBD2. The trim removed 10 bases at V and 6 bases at J, leaving 9 bases unmatched. The germline V gene has CDR1 SNHLY and CDR2 FYNNEI. CDR3 size: 13 residues. The DNA of the CDR3 is TGTGCCATACGGACTAGGAAGGGCAATGAGCAGTTCTTC. It is translated as CAIRTRKGNEQFF.

This clonotype showed up just a few times. V and J are TRBV29-1 and TRBJ1-2; TRBD1 matches at 9 bases. CDR3 size: 12 residues. Germline lookup yields CDR1 SQVTM and CDR2 ANQGSEA. J gave up 3 bases and V 7 bases, and 3 bases lay outside the gene matches. The CDR3 region is CSARQGDYGYTF. CDR3 in DNA: TGCAGCGCCCGACAGGGGGACTATGGCTACACCTTC.

This clonotype is categorized as medium-sized. J is TRBJ1-5 and V is TRBV20-1; D uncertain. This CDR3 is built from 15 residues. Trimming removed 0 bases at V and 5 bases at J, with 14 bases between. Per the germline V gene, CDR1 is DFQATT and CDR2 is SNEGSKA (reference sequence). In nucleotides, the CDR3 is TGCAGTGCTAGAGAACAGCCTTTGCCGCATCAGCCCCAGCATTTT. Residues: CSAREQPLPHQPQHF.

By sample fraction, this clonotype is medium-sized. The chain links TRBV28 to TRBJ1-2, with TRBD1 matching over 9 bases. Germline V gene sequence: CDR1 MDHEN, CDR2 SYDVKM. The length of the CDR3 is 14 residues. V lost 6 bases and J lost 2; bases outside the gene matches: 4. CDR3 residues: CASRGQGGNYGYTF. As DNA, the CDR3 is TGTGCCAGCAGGGGACAGGGTGGCAACTATGGCTACACCTTC.

The rearrangement uses TRBV28 and TRBJ1-5, with 9 bases that match TRBD1. Germline V CDR1 and CDR2: MDHEN, SYDVKM. Unmatched junction bases numbered 17, after V lost 4 bases and J lost 4 bases. This CDR3 comprises 19 residues. CDR3 residues: CASSSPSYRTGALNQPQHF. The DNA of the CDR3 is TGTGCCAGCAGTTCCCCCTCATACAGGACAGGGGCGTTGAATCAGCCCCAGCATTTT. Complete variable domain (other parts from reference TRBV28 and TRBJ1-5): DVKVTQSSRYLVKRTGEKVFLECVQDMDHENMFWYRQDPGLGLRLIYFSYDVKMKEKGDIPEGYSVSREKKERFSLILESASTNQTSMYLCASSSPSYRTGALNQPQHFGDGTRLSIL.

In its sample, this clonotype ranks as large. This chain links TRBV7-8 with TRBJ2-7, with TRBD2 matching 13 bases. The CDR3 runs to 18 residues. The germline V gene has CDR1 SGHVS and CDR2 FQNEAQ. The trim removed 0 bases at V and 2 bases at J, leaving 7 bases unmatched. CDR3 in amino acids: CASSLALTSGRRAYEQYF. The DNA of the CDR3 is TGTGCCAGCAGCTTAGCCTTGACTAGCGGGAGGAGGGCCTACGAGCAGTACTTC.

The chain joins TRBV29-1 to TRBJ2-7; 14 nucleotides line up with TRBD2. CDR1 and CDR2 from the germline V gene are SQVTM and ANQGSEA. The CDR3 spans 14 residues. The J segment lost 6 bases and the V segment lost 6 bases, leaving 7 bases of the junction unmatched. CDR3 bases: TGCAGCGTCAGACTAGCGGGAGGGCCGGGCGAGCAGTACTTC. As protein: CSVRLAGGPGEQYF.

The V gene is TRBV24-1, the J gene TRBJ1-5, with D unclear. V was clipped by 3 bases and J by 2 bases, with 10 bases between them. Looked up from germline, CDR1 is KGHDR and CDR2 is SFDVKD. The CDR3 is 15 amino acids. CDR3 sequence (DNA): TGTGCCACCAGTGATGGGCCATCGGGCAATCAGCCCCAGCATTTT. Protein sequence: CATSDGPSGNQPQHF.

This clonotype was observed a few times. The CDR3 coding sequence is TGTGCCAGCAGTTACTCCGGCAGGGCAGCTAGTAATTCTGTCGAGCAGTACTTC. Protein sequence: CASSYSGRAASNSVEQYF. V usage is TRBV6-5 and J usage is TRBJ2-7; the D gene is possibly TRBD1 (5 bases). The V gene lost 0 bases and the J gene lost 6 bases, with 24 bases spanning the gap. The CDR3 has 18 amino acids. Germline V gene sequence: CDR1 MNHEY, CDR2 SVGAGI.

This clonotype was counted a few times. This chain connects TRBV6-5 to TRBJ2-1; 11 bases are a match to TRBD1. From germline, CDR1 is MNHEY and CDR2 SVGAGI. The CDR3 length is 14 residues. Unmatched junction bases numbered 2, after V lost 2 bases and J lost 8 bases. The CDR3 sequence: CASSYRTGGYEQFF. The DNA for the CDR3 is TGTGCCAGCAGTTACCGGACAGGGGGCTATGAGCAGTTCTTC.

In its sample, this clonotype is medium-sized. The V gene is TRBV15, the J gene TRBJ1-6, with D tentatively TRBD1 (5 bases). Trimming removed 5 bases from V and 8 bases from J, with 13 bases in between. The CDR3 runs 14 residues. In germline, CDR1 is LNHNV, CDR2 YYDKDF (reference sequence). The CDR3 spells CATSARGVYSPLHF. The CDR3 region has the DNA TGTGCCACCAGCGCTCGGGGCGTATATTCACCCCTCCACTTT.

This clonotype is medium-sized by share. The V call is TRBV7-8, the J call TRBJ2-7; 7 nucleotides agree with TRBD2. Germline V gives CDR1 SGHVS, CDR2 FQNEAQ. The CDR3 spans 14 residues. The V gene end was trimmed by 5 bases and the J gene end by 9 bases; junction bases not matched to a gene: 13. Written as DNA, the CDR3 is TGTGCCAGCAGCGGGGACGCGGCGGGGAGGGCGCAGTACTTC. It yields the protein CASSGDAAGRAQYF. Based on the CDR3 plus reference TRBV7-8 and TRBJ2-7, the full variable domain is GAGVSQSPRYKVAKRGQDVALRCDPISGHVSLFWYQQALGQGPEFLTYFQNEAQLDKSGLPSDRFFAERPEGSVSTLKIQRTQQEDSAVYLCASSGDAAGRAQYFGPGTRLTVT.

The chain recombines TRBV6-5 with TRBJ2-3; no clear D gene. The germline V gene has CDR1 MNHEY and CDR2 SVGAGI. V dropped 2 bases and J dropped 5 bases, with 8 bases sitting between them. There are 13 residues in the CDR3. The CDR3 is CASSYRVIDTQYF. The CDR3 bases are TGTGCCAGCAGTTACCGAGTAATAGATACGCAGTATTTT.

The table lists this clonotype with a few counts. This rearrangement joins TRBV5-4 to TRBJ2-5; TRBD2 is a possible D gene (6 bases). Trimming shortened V by 5 bases and J by 5 bases, and 22 bases separated the two germline ends. The CDR3 runs to 16 residues. Germline V gives CDR1 SGHNT, CDR2 YYREEE (reference sequence). The CDR3 DNA is TGTGCCAGCAGTGTGGTAGTAGGGAGGAGCCGGGAGACCCAGTACTTC. Protein: CASSVVVGRSRETQYF.

This clonotype is categorized as medium-sized. This chain links TRBV6-1 with TRBJ1-6; D is unclear. The CDR3 runs to 14 residues. With 7 bases removed from V and 10 bases from J, the gap between germline ends came to 17 bases. The germline gives CDR1 MNHNS, CDR2 SASEGT. This CDR3 reads CASTGNAVRSPLHF. The CDR3 nucleotides read TGTGCCAGCACGGGAAATGCGGTGAGATCACCCCTCCACTTT.

This clonotype was recorded a few times. This chain links TRBV25-1 with TRBJ2-3; 9 bases map to TRBD1. The germline CDR1 and CDR2 sequences are MGHDK and SYGVNS. This CDR3 spans 14 amino acids. The trim removed 8 bases at V and 0 bases at J, leaving 3 bases unmatched. CDR3 DNA: TGTGCCAGCGGAGACAGGGGGAGCACAGATACGCAGTATTTT. This gives the protein CASGDRGSTDTQYF. The full variable domain, with the rest looked up from reference TRBV25-1 and TRBJ2-3, is EADIYQTPRYLVIGTGKKITLECSQTMGHDKMYWYQQDPGMELHLIHYSYGVNSTEKGDLSSESTVSRIRTEHFPLTLESARPSHTSQYLCASGDRGSTDTQYFGPGTRLTVL.

This clonotype was detected a few times. This chain uses TRBV4-2 with TRBJ2-1, with 7 bases aligning to TRBD2. With 0 bases clipped from V and 5 bases from J, the junction kept 13 bases outside the gene matches. The length of the CDR3 is 18 residues. The germline gives CDR1 LGHNA, CDR2 YNFKEQ. The CDR3 nucleotides are TGTGCCAGCAGCCAAGATCTCGTCAGCGGGAACATCGACAATGAGCAGTTCTTC. Its protein product is CASSQDLVSGNIDNEQFF.

This clonotype was recorded a few times. The chain joins TRBV20-1 to TRBJ2-4; 7 bases agree with TRBD1. There are 15 residues in the CDR3. V lost 3 bases to trimming and J lost 7 bases; unmatched junction nucleotides: 12. Per germline, CDR1 DFQATT and CDR2 SNEGSKA (reference sequence). The CDR3: CSASPRTGTGNIQYF. Written as DNA, the CDR3 is TGCAGTGCTAGTCCCAGGACAGGCACGGGGAACATTCAGTACTTC.

The table lists this clonotype with a few counts. The chain links TRBV7-9 to TRBJ1-1; D is unresolved. Germline-derived CDR1 and CDR2 are SEHNR and FQNEAQ (reference sequence). V gave up 5 bases and J gave up 11 bases, with 24 bases separating them. This CDR3 comprises 15 residues. Here the CDR3 DNA reads TGTGCCAGCAGCCTCGACGGGCCTACTAGGTCGCGGGCTTTCTTT. Translating it yields CASSLDGPTRSRAFF.

This clonotype was observed a few times. Mismatch with germline at one junction end may stem from a read error. The chain has TRBV7-7 and TRBJ2-1; TRBD1 matches at 7 bases. There are 15 residues in the CDR3. Germline CDR1 reads SSHAT; CDR2 reads FNYEAQ (reference sequence). For the CDR3, the DNA is TGTGCTAGCAGCTTGTCCCGGGACAGCCTCAATGAGCAGTTCTTC. Translating gives CASSLSRDSLNEQFF.

CDR3 residues: CASSSGARTQYF. In nucleotides, the CDR3 is TGTGCCAGCAGCTCCGGGGCGAGGACCCAGTACTTC. The V gene is TRBV14, the J gene TRBJ2-5; D may match TRBD1 or TRBD2 (5 bases each). The germline V gene encodes CDR1 SGHDN and CDR2 FVKESK. This CDR3 is built from 12 residues. V was trimmed by 5 bases and J by 7 bases, leaving 11 bases between them.

This chain uses TRBV10-3 with TRBJ2-3; unclear D gene. The CDR3 runs 14 residues. Germline CDR1 is ENHRY and CDR2 is SYGVKD. Between the trimmed V and J ends, which lost 6 bases and 0 bases, there was a span of 10 bases. The CDR3 region has the DNA TGTGCCATCAGACTAACCCTTAGCACAGATACGCAGTATTTT. Translated, it gives CAIRLTLSTDTQYF.